A single sample gave rise to the 18 T cell receptor beta chains below, sequenced in a study of T-cell reconstitution after alpha-beta-depleted transplantation in children. TCRbeta library preparation incorporated unique molecular identifiers. One entry per CDR3 protein results from TCRdb running MiXCR on the PCR reads. Among about 480,000 distinct CDR3 sequences, approximately 12% were seen once, and the ten largest hold about 5.6%. This specimen was PBMCs from the stem cell graft donor, taken from the stem cell graft. The source of these receptors is a human donor who donated a stem cell graft to a child with combined immunodeficiency.

As concerns this clonotype: No conserved phenylalanine or tryptophan ends this CDR3, so it is likely a read error. CDR3: CSTRQRNIEKLFC. The CDR3 bases are TGCAGTACCCGACAGAGGAATATTGAAAAACTGTTTTGT. The chain has TRBV20-1 and TRBJ1-4; possible D gene TRBD1, 5 bases. Trimming removed 8 bases from V and 7 bases from J, with 17 bases in between. This CDR3 region has 13 residues. Germline V gene data show CDR1 as DFQATT and CDR2 as SNEGSKA (reference sequence).

The chain has TRBV27 and TRBJ2-1, with 15 bases lining up with TRBD2. Germline V CDR1 and CDR2: MNHEY, SMNVEV (reference sequence). V gave up 2 bases and J gave up 6 bases; unmatched junction bases: 11. The CDR3 contains 19 residues. The CDR3 DNA sequence: TGTGCCAGCAGTTTAAGGCGCCCTGGGACTAGCGGGGGGCTCAATGAGCAGTTCTTC. Encoded protein: CASSLRRPGTSGGLNEQFF.

This chain joins TRBV6-1 and TRBJ2-3, with D perhaps assigned TRBD1 or TRBD2 (5 bases each). The CDR3 has 14 amino acids. Germline lookup yields CDR1 MNHNS and CDR2 SASEGT. The V gene lost 6 bases and the J gene lost 4 bases, with 14 bases spanning the gap. CDR3 residues: CASSQVGTSDTQYF. In nucleotides, the CDR3 is TGTGCCAGCAGCCAGGTTGGGACCTCAGATACGCAGTATTTT.

This clonotype has just a few counts. The gene calls are TRBV29-1 and TRBJ2-7; 12 nucleotides match TRBD2. The V segment lost 4 bases and the J segment 3 bases; nucleotides outside the gene matches: 4. Germline assignment: CDR1 SQVTM and CDR2 ANQGSEA. The CDR3 length is 14 residues. CDR3 loop: CSVGLTSGGYEQYF. As DNA, the CDR3 is TGCAGCGTTGGATTGACTAGCGGGGGCTACGAGCAGTACTTC.

The V gene is TRBV29-1, the J gene TRBJ2-5, with 8 bases fitting TRBD2. CDR1 SQVTM and CDR2 ANQGSEA come from the germline V gene. The CDR3 is made up of 16 amino acids. The V and J ends lost 3 bases and 5 bases, in that order; junction bases with no gene match: 14. The CDR3 sequence: CSVEGGDYPGGETQYF. The DNA for the CDR3 is TGCAGCGTTGAGGGAGGGGACTACCCGGGAGGGGAGACCCAGTACTTC.

This clonotype has more than one count but fewer than ten. The chain employs TRBV15 and TRBJ2-3; D is unclear. The CDR3 is 17 amino acids. The ends were cut back, 5 bases at V and 1 base at J, with 19 bases in the middle. The V gene's germline CDR1 is LNHNV and CDR2 YYDKDF (reference sequence). As DNA, the CDR3 is TGTGCCACCAGCCCACAGCCATCCTCTAGGGGCACAGATACGCAGTATTTT. Its protein is CATSPQPSSRGTDTQYF.

This clonotype has more than one count but fewer than ten. The chain combines TRBV5-5 with TRBJ1-5; a weak D match, TRBD1 (5 bases). The germline CDR1 and CDR2 sequences are SGHKS and YYEKEE (reference sequence). This CDR3 has 16 amino acids. Trimming removed 3 bases at V and 1 base at J, with 14 bases between. The CDR3 sequence is CASSYRGDLSNQPQHF. CDR3 in DNA: TGTGCCAGCAGCTATCGAGGGGATCTCAGCAATCAGCCCCAGCATTTT.

In its sample, this clonotype was seen a few times. The chain combines TRBV9 with TRBJ2-5; the D gene is possibly TRBD2 (6 bases). With 2 bases removed from V and 5 bases from J, the gap between germline ends came to 13 bases. The V gene's germline CDR1 is SGDLS and CDR2 YYNGEE. The CDR3 runs 14 residues. The CDR3 coding sequence is TGTGCCAGCAGCGTGGGAAGCGGGTTGGAGACCCAGTACTTC. Its translation: CASSVGSGLETQYF.

There are many counts of this clonotype. The chain recombines TRBV29-1 with TRBJ2-1; 11 bases fit TRBD2. The CDR3 loop spans 18 amino acids. Losses at the gene ends were 0 bases for V and 9 bases for J; bases not matched to a gene: 16. Germline V gives CDR1 SQVTM, CDR2 ANQGSEA. The CDR3 DNA is TGCAGCGTTGAAGATCACCTGCGGACTAGCGGGTTTAGGTCTGAGCAGTTCTTC. Translation: CSVEDHLRTSGFRSEQFF.

This clonotype was picked up a small number of times. This CDR3 reads CASSHRSAGNTIYF. For the CDR3, the DNA is TGTGCCAGCAGTCACAGGTCTGCTGGAAACACCATATATTTT. The chain joins TRBV12-3 or TRBV12-4 to TRBJ1-3; tentative D call: TRBD1 (5 bases). This CDR3 is 14 amino acids long. The ends were cut back, 5 bases at V and 2 bases at J, with 10 bases in the middle.

This clonotype was seen repeatedly, ten times or more. This sequence joins TRBV20-1 and TRBJ2-5, with 10 nucleotides matching TRBD2. The V segment lost 3 bases and the J segment 2 bases; nucleotides outside the gene matches: 9. Germline CDR1 reads DFQATT; CDR2 reads SNEGSKA (reference sequence). The CDR3 totals 16 residues. CDR3 residues: CSASPGLAVPQETQYF. The CDR3, as DNA: TGCAGTGCTAGTCCTGGACTAGCGGTACCACAAGAGACCCAGTACTTC.

This clonotype was recorded at least ten times. J is TRBJ2-3 and V is TRBV12-3 or TRBV12-4; D gene ambiguous. The CDR3 covers 13 residues. The V end was cut by 3 bases, the J end by 2 bases, with 6 bases between. Here the CDR3 reads CASSLGYTDTQYF. The CDR3 DNA is TGTGCCAGCAGTTTGGGCTACACAGATACGCAGTATTTT.

This clonotype was seen only once. The rearrangement links TRBV2 to TRBJ1-5; D unresolved. The length of the CDR3 is 15 residues. The germline V and J ends were trimmed by 4 bases and 1 base, with 11 bases remaining between them. The V gene's germline CDR1 is SNHLY and CDR2 FYNNEI. For the CDR3, the DNA is TGTGCCAGCAGTGGATCTTTAGGGAGCAATCAGCCCCAGCATTTT. Its protein is CASSGSLGSNQPQHF.

This clonotype was counted only a few times. The chain is built from TRBV6-1 and TRBJ1-1; D is unclear. CDR3 length: 14 amino acids. CDR1 is MNHNS and CDR2 is SASEGT in the germline V gene. The germline V and J ends were trimmed by 4 bases and 0 bases, with 9 bases remaining between them. The CDR3 loop reads CASSGPLMNTEAFF. The CDR3 DNA is TGTGCCAGCAGTGGGCCCCTTATGAACACTGAAGCTTTCTTT.

This clonotype was detected once. The chain uses TRBV12-5 and TRBJ1-1; possibly TRBD1 for D (5 bases). Germline CDR1 is LGHNT and CDR2 is FRNRAP. V gave up 5 bases and J gave up 6 bases, with 19 bases separating them. CDR3 length: 15 amino acids. Written as DNA, the CDR3 is TGTGCTAGTGGTCCCCCGCAGGGTGAATACGCTGAAGCTTTCTTT. Its protein product is CASGPPQGEYAEAFF.

This sequence joins TRBV5-1 and TRBJ2-1; 8 bases match TRBD2. Germline lookup yields CDR1 SGHRS and CDR2 YFSETQ. Trimming took 2 bases from V and 4 from J; bases not matched to a gene: 5. This CDR3 contains 15 residues. The CDR3 region has the DNA TGCGCCAGCAGCTTCTCGGGGGGGGAATACAATGAGCAGTTCTTC. This encodes CASSFSGGEYNEQFF.

The V call is TRBV5-1, the J call TRBJ1-5; the match to TRBD1 covers 7 bases. This CDR3 comprises 15 residues. V was clipped by 0 bases and J by 1 base; unmatched bases: 1. In germline, CDR1 is SGHRS, CDR2 YFSETQ. The CDR3 coding sequence is TGCGCCAGCAGCTTGGAACAGGGGAGCAATCAGCCCCAGCATTTT. It specifies CASSLEQGSNQPQHF.

The rearrangement uses TRBV30 and TRBJ2-3, with 8 nucleotides matching TRBD2. The V gene's germline CDR1 is GTSNPN and CDR2 SVGIG (reference sequence). This CDR3 spans 15 amino acids. V lost 4 bases to trimming and J lost 3 bases; unmatched junction nucleotides: 9. The CDR3 region has the DNA TGTGCCTGGACCCTTCCCGGGGGGGGAACAGATACGCAGTATTTT. It yields the protein CAWTLPGGGTDTQYF. Together with reference TRBV30 and TRBJ2-3, the CDR3 gives the full variable domain: SQTIHQWPATLVQPVGSPLSLECTVEGTSNPNLYWYRQAAGRGLQLLFYSVGIGQISSEVPQNLSASRPQDRQFILSSKKLLLSDSGFYLCAWTLPGGGTDTQYFGPGTRLTVL.